Listed below are T cell receptor beta chains from one sample, sequenced in a study of graft-versus-host responses after intestinal transplantation. The table came from immunoSEQ multiplex PCR; TCRdb's copy has only in-frame clones and leaves some out. Among 20,000 or so clones listed, about 93% were seen once. The sequenced sample was PBMCs, obtained 350 to 400 days after transplant. Receptors were obtained from a human patient who received an intestinal transplant, so some T cells may come from the graft donor. The CDR3 runs from the conserved cysteine through the conserved F or W. The D gene is left open where the match is weak. The size entry is marked missing in some rows and otherwise reads once, few, many or a size class.

D: TRBD2; size: few; J: TRBJ2-3; V: TRBV6-4; CDR3: CASSDSTSGGADTQYF; DNA: TGTGCCAGCAGTGACTCGACTAGCGGGGGGGCAGATACGCAGTATTTT
D: TRBD2; size: NA; J: TRBJ2-1; V: TRBV6-1; CDR3: CASSEPPSAGGASFGEQFF; DNA: TGTGCCAGCAGTGAACCTCCCTCGGCGGGGGGCGCATCGTTTGGTGAGCAGTTCTTC
D: NA; size: NA; J: TRBJ2-7; V: TRBV6-6; CDR3: CASSSDPGGLYEQYF; DNA: TGTGCCAGCAGTTCCGACCCTGGCGGCCTCTACGAGCAGTACTTC
D: NA; size: NA; J: TRBJ2-7; V: TRBV4-2; CDR3: CASSQGKYEQYF; DNA: TGTGCCAGCAGCCAAGGCAAGTACGAGCAGTACTTC
D: TRBD1; size: NA; J: TRBJ2-2; V: TRBV28; CDR3: CASSRTGGTGELFF; DNA: TGTGCCAGCAGTAGGACAGGGGGCACCGGGGAGCTGTTTTTT
D: NA; size: NA; J: TRBJ2-2; V: TRBV19; CDR3: CASSPQRDTLFF; DNA: TGTGCCAGTAGTCCTCAGCGGGACACCCTGTTTTTT
D: NA; size: NA; J: TRBJ2-2; V: TRBV11-2; CDR3: CASSLVERQGARDTGELFF; DNA: TGTGCCAGCAGCTTAGTAGAGAGGCAAGGGGCTAGAGACACCGGGGAGCTGTTTTTT
D: NA; size: NA; J: TRBJ2-1; V: TRBV18; CDR3: CASSRGLSSYNEQFF; DNA: TGTGCCAGCTCACGCGGACTCAGCTCCTACAATGAGCAGTTCTTC
D: TRBD2; size: NA; J: TRBJ2-1; V: TRBV6-4; CDR3: CASSDSGIGGLGDNEQFF; DNA: TGTGCCAGCAGTGACTCGGGGATTGGGGGACTAGGGGACAATGAGCAGTTCTTC
D: TRBD1; size: NA; J: TRBJ1-2; V: TRBV5-4; CDR3: CASSPTSTGVYSGYTF; DNA: TGTGCCAGCAGCCCGACTAGCACAGGGGTCTATAGTGGCTACACCTTC
D: NA; size: NA; J: TRBJ2-7; V: TRBV18; CDR3: CASSPDPRVAEQYF; DNA: TGTGCCAGCTCACCGGACCCCAGGGTCGCCGAGCAGTACTTC
D: NA; size: NA; J: TRBJ2-7; V: TRBV5-3; CDR3: CASSLGPGVYEQYF; DNA: TGTGCCAGCAGCTTGGGTCCGGGGGTTTACGAGCAGTACTTC
D: TRBD2; size: NA; J: TRBJ2-7; V: TRBV5-1; CDR3: CASSEARGGPHEQYF; DNA: TGCGCCAGCAGCGAGGCTCGGGGGGGCCCCCACGAGCAATACTTC
D: TRBD2; size: NA; J: TRBJ2-1; V: TRBV5-5; CDR3: CASSRGTSGSEGGYNEQFF; DNA: TGTGCCAGCAGCCGAGGGACTAGCGGGAGTGAGGGGGGCTACAATGAGCAGTTCTTC
D: TRBD2; size: NA; J: TRBJ2-7; V: TRBV2; CDR3: CASSPKILAVSYEQYF; DNA: TGTGCCAGCAGCCCTAAAATCCTAGCGGTCTCCTACGAGCAGTACTTC
D: NA; size: NA; J: TRBJ2-6; V: TRBV28; CDR3: CASSLSVGANVLTF; DNA: TGTGCCAGCAGTTTATCTGTTGGGGCCAACGTCCTGACTTTC
D: NA; size: NA; J: TRBJ1-4; V: TRBV25-1; CDR3: CASSEGGGGEKLFF; DNA: TGTGCCAGCAGTGAAGGGGGGGGCGGTGAAAAACTGTTTTTT
D: NA; size: NA; J: TRBJ1-1; V: TRBV4-1; CDR3: CASSQAPTANTEAFF; DNA: TGCGCCAGCAGCCAGGCTCCGACAGCGAACACTGAAGCTTTCTTT
D: TRBD1; size: NA; J: TRBJ1-2; V: TRBV9; CDR3: CASSFGQGYYGYTF; DNA: TGTGCCAGCAGCTTTGGACAGGGTTACTATGGCTACACCTTC
D: NA; size: once; J: TRBJ1-3; V: TRBV7-2; CDR3: CASSLAQGNAIYF; DNA: TGTGCCAGCAGCTTAGCGCAGGGAAACGCCATATATTTT
D: TRBD1; size: NA; J: TRBJ2-6; V: TRBV10-3; CDR3: CATLPGGRWDSGANVLTF; DNA: TGTGCCACCCTTCCAGGGGGCAGGTGGGACTCTGGGGCCAACGTCCTGACTTTC
D: NA; size: NA; J: TRBJ2-1; V: TRBV2; CDR3: CASIIDRRSYNEQFF; DNA: TGTGCCAGCATTATAGACAGACGCTCCTACAATGAGCAGTTCTTC
D: NA; size: NA; J: TRBJ2-7; V: TRBV7-3; CDR3: CASSSGLGGEQYF; DNA: TGTGCCAGCAGCTCGGGACTTGGAGGGGAGCAGTACTTC
D: TRBD2; size: NA; J: TRBJ2-7; V: TRBV4-1; CDR3: CASSHRIGGGPGEQYF; DNA: TGCGCCAGCAGCCACCGCATTGGGGGAGGGCCAGGAGAGCAGTACTTC
D: NA; size: few; J: TRBJ2-7; V: TRBV28; CDR3: CASRLRLQGLYEQYF; DNA: TGTGCCAGCCGCTTACGCCTGCAGGGCCTTTACGAGCAGTACTTC
D: TRBD1; size: NA; J: TRBJ2-7; V: TRBV4-1; CDR3: CASSQPGQYHYEQYF; DNA: TGCGCCAGCAGCCAACCGGGACAGTACCACTACGAGCAGTACTTC
D: NA; size: NA; J: TRBJ1-3; V: TRBV19; CDR3: CASSISGTGNTIYF; DNA: TGTGCCAGTAGTATATCCGGGACTGGAAACACCATATATTTT
D: TRBD1; size: NA; J: TRBJ2-7; V: TRBV28; CDR3: CASSLWSQGAYEQYF; DNA: TGTGCCAGCAGTTTATGGAGCCAGGGGGCCTACGAGCAGTACTTC
D: TRBD1; size: NA; J: TRBJ2-7; V: TRBV6-1; CDR3: CASSETPTGGYEQYF; DNA: TGTGCCAGCAGTGAAACCCCGACAGGGGGCTACGAGCAGTACTTC
D: TRBD1; size: NA; J: TRBJ2-3; V: TRBV7-2; CDR3: CASSFTGTGGTDTQYF; DNA: TGTGCCAGCAGCTTCACCGGGACAGGGGGCACAGATACGCAGTATTTT
D: TRBD1; size: NA; J: TRBJ2-2; V: TRBV19; CDR3: CASSSDRGYTGELFF; DNA: TGTGCCAGTAGTTCGGACAGGGGATACACCGGGGAGCTGTTTTTT
D: NA; size: NA; J: TRBJ2-7; V: TRBV6-5; CDR3: CASSYSGLFYEQYF; DNA: TGTGCCAGCAGTTACTCAGGATTGTTCTACGAGCAGTACTTC
D: NA; size: NA; J: TRBJ2-1; V: TRBV9; CDR3: CASSVVGRGPYNEQFF; DNA: TGTGCCAGCAGCGTAGTAGGCAGGGGACCCTACAATGAGCAGTTCTTC
D: TRBD2; size: NA; J: TRBJ2-3; V: TRBV4-1; CDR3: CASSQEETSSYTQYF; DNA: TGCGCCAGCAGCCAAGAGGAGACTAGCAGCTATACGCAGTATTTT
D: TRBD2; size: NA; J: TRBJ2-3; V: TRBV19; CDR3: CASSMGTSGGATDTQYF; DNA: TGTGCCAGTAGTATGGGGACTAGCGGGGGGGCAACAGATACGCAGTATTTT
D: NA; size: NA; J: TRBJ2-3; V: TRBV7-2; CDR3: CASSLSWDTQYF; DNA: TGTGCCAGCAGCTTATCCTGGGATACGCAGTATTTT
D: NA; size: NA; J: TRBJ2-1; V: TRBV29-1; CDR3: CSVTSYNEQFF; DNA: TGCAGCGTTACATCCTACAATGAGCAGTTCTTC
D: NA; size: NA; J: TRBJ1-2; V: TRBV7-9; CDR3: CASSFSPGQGEKYGYTF; DNA: TGTGCCAGCAGCTTTTCCCCCGGGCAGGGAGAGAAGTATGGCTACACCTTC
D: NA; size: NA; J: TRBJ2-7; V: TRBV28; CDR3: CASSFRGRDEQYF; DNA: TGTGCCAGCAGTTTCAGAGGACGGGACGAGCAGTACTTC
D: TRBD1; size: once; J: TRBJ2-1; V: TRBV4-2; CDR3: CASSQEGTVSYNEQFF; DNA: TGTGCCAGCAGCCAAGAAGGGACAGTCTCCTACAATGAGCAGTTCTTC
D: NA; size: NA; J: TRBJ1-2; V: TRBV6-5; CDR3: CASSSLRGYTF; DNA: TGTGCCAGCAGCTCCCTTAGGGGCTACACCTTC
D: NA; size: few; J: TRBJ2-7; V: TRBV6-5; CDR3: CASSYGAVGSYEQYF; DNA: TGTGCCAGCAGTTACGGGGCGGTGGGGTCCTACGAGCAGTACTTC
D: NA; size: once; J: TRBJ1-5; V: TRBV4-1; CDR3: CASSPTGGQPQHF; DNA: TGCGCCAGCAGCCCTACCGGAGGACAGCCCCAGCATTTT
D: NA; size: few; J: TRBJ2-1; V: TRBV6-1; CDR3: CASSEAPGGAYNEQFF; DNA: TGTGCCAGCAGTGAAGCTCCGGGGGGCGCCTACAATGAGCAGTTCTTC
D: TRBD1; size: NA; J: TRBJ1-6; V: TRBV9; CDR3: CASRDRSSYNSPLHF; DNA: TGTGCCAGCAGGGACAGGAGCTCCTATAATTCACCCCTCCACTTT